This is a list of T cell receptor beta chains from one sample in a study of cytomegalovirus exposure and HLA in healthy donors. TCRdb keeps only in-frame clones here, not all; method: immunoSEQ multiplex PCR. There are around 150,000 clones in the sample; 68% occur only once, and roughly 1.4% lies in the top ten. Sequenced: PBMCs. The receptors come from a man aged 45-60 years in good health and CMV-seronegative. Both conserved end residues are part of each CDR3. D genes are given only for firm matches. Clone size, where shown, is once, few, many, or a class for clones that have expanded.

abundance | j_gene | d_gene | v_gene | CDR3nt | CDR3aa
. | TRBJ1-1 | TRBD1 | TRBV19 | TGTGCCAGTACCTTACAGGGGACTGTAAGTGAAGCTTTCTTT | CASTLQGTVSEAFF
. | TRBJ1-2 | . | TRBV2 | TGTGCCAGCAGGGATTGGACTGACGGTAACTATGGCTACACCTTC | CASRDWTDGNYGYTF
. | TRBJ1-5 | TRBD1 | TRBV27 | TGTGCCAGCAGTAGTACCACAGGGGGTAGTCAGCCCCAGCATTTT | CASSSTTGGSQPQHF
. | TRBJ1-4 | . | TRBV4-1 | TGCGCCAGCAGCCAGGAAAGGGGGGGAAAACTGTTTTTT | CASSQERGGKLFF
. | TRBJ2-3 | TRBD2 | TRBV2 | TGTGCCAGCAGTGTGACGGGACTAGAGGGCACAGATACGCAGTATTTT | CASSVTGLEGTDTQYF
few | TRBJ1-3 | . | TRBV27 | TGTGCCAGCAGCCTGAGGGAGGAGGGAAACACCATATATTTT | CASSLREEGNTIYF
few | TRBJ2-3 | . | TRBV5-1 | TGCGCCAGCAGCTTGGTACACTTTGAAATGGGCGGGAACACAGATACGCAGTATTTT | CASSLVHFEMGGNTDTQYF
. | TRBJ2-1 | TRBD2 | TRBV29-1 | TGCAGCGTTGATGACCGGGGGGGCCCCCGGAATGAGCAGTTCTTC | CSVDDRGGPRNEQFF
. | TRBJ2-7 | . | TRBV7-3 | TGTGCCAGCAGCTTAATGGGCCAGGGGAAATACGAGCAGTACTTC | CASSLMGQGKYEQYF
. | TRBJ2-7 | . | TRBV27 | TGTGCCAGCAGTTTATCGACAGGCAACTCCTACGAGCAGTACTTC | CASSLSTGNSYEQYF
. | TRBJ2-5 | TRBD1 | TRBV7-8 | TGTGCCAGCAGCTCAAGGGGACAGACAGACCAAGAGACCCAGTACTTC | CASSSRGQTDQETQYF
few | TRBJ1-1 | TRBD1 | TRBV2 | TGTGCCAGCACCTTTGTCCGGGACAGGGACACTGAAGCTTTCTTT | CASTFVRDRDTEAFF
. | TRBJ1-4 | . | TRBV7-2 | TGTGCCAGCAGGCCCACAGGGAACGGAAAACTGTTTTTT | CASRPTGNGKLFF
. | TRBJ2-2 | TRBD1 | TRBV4-2 | TGTGCCAGCAGCCAGGAACGGTGGGGGACAGGGGACACCGGGGAGCTGTTTTTT | CASSQERWGTGDTGELFF
. | TRBJ1-2 | TRBD1 | TRBV5-4 | TGTGCCAGCAGCCAGCAGGGGGTTGGTGGCTACACCTTC | CASSQQGVGGYTF
few | TRBJ2-3 | TRBD2 | TRBV5-1 | TGCGCCAGCAGCTCCCAGCCGGGGGGGGTTACAGATACGCAGTATTTT | CASSSQPGGVTDTQYF
. | TRBJ2-7 | . | TRBV7-2 | TGTGCCAGCAGCTTAGGTCCGGAGGCAGTCTACGAGCAGTACTTC | CASSLGPEAVYEQYF
. | TRBJ1-5 | . | TRBV28 | TGTGCCAGCAGTTTATCCGTTCAGCCCCAGCATTTT | CASSLSVQPQHF
. | TRBJ2-7 | TRBD2 | TRBV28 | TGTGCCAGCAGTTTAGGAGTTAGCGGGGGGGTTCGGTACGAGCAGTACTTC | CASSLGVSGGVRYEQYF
. | TRBJ1-1 | . | TRBV25-1 | TGTGCCAGCAGTTTACAGGGAAATGCAGCTTTCTTT | CASSLQGNAAFF
. | TRBJ2-5 | . | TRBV6-6 | TGTGCCAGCAGTCATAACAGGAACCAAGAGACCCAGTACTTC | CASSHNRNQETQYF
. | TRBJ2-7 | TRBD1 | TRBV5-6 | TGTGCCAGCAGCATAGGGACAGGGGGTGGCTACGAGCAGTACTTC | CASSIGTGGGYEQYF
. | TRBJ1-2 | . | TRBV5-1 | TGCGCCAGCAGCTTGGAGACAGCACGGGGCTACACCTTC | CASSLETARGYTF
. | TRBJ2-7 | . | TRBV6-5 | TGTGCCAGCAGTATACGCGGGGCGTCCTCCTACGAGCAGTACTTC | CASSIRGASSYEQYF
once | TRBJ1-2 | . | TRBV18 | TGTGCCAGCTCACCAGTAGGGGATGGCTACACCTTC | CASSPVGDGYTF
. | TRBJ1-6 | . | TRBV5-4 | TGTGCCAGCAGCTGGACAGTGAACAATTCACCCCTCCACTTT | CASSWTVNNSPLHF
. | TRBJ2-5 | TRBD1 | TRBV7-9 | TGTGCCAGCAGCTTACAACCGGGACAGGGGTCCCAGGCCCAGTACTTC | CASSLQPGQGSQAQYF
few | TRBJ2-3 | . | TRBV9 | TGTGCCAGCAGCGTAGTTTTTGCGGGGTTGGATACGCAGTATTTT | CASSVVFAGLDTQYF
. | TRBJ2-2 | . | TRBV12-5 | TGTGCTAGTGGTTTGCAGACAGGTCCTAACACCGGGGAGCTGTTTTTT | CASGLQTGPNTGELFF
. | TRBJ2-5 | TRBD1 | TRBV7-9 | TGTGCCAGCAGCCCCCCGACAGGGGAGGCGTGGGAGACCCAGTACTTC | CASSPPTGEAWETQYF
. | TRBJ1-6 | . | TRBV30 | TGTGCCTGGGGGGGGGTACAGGGCTCCTATAATTCACCCCTCCACTTT | CAWGGVQGSYNSPLHF
. | TRBJ1-5 | . | TRBV5-1 | TGCGCCAGCAGTCCTCTCGGAGGGCCCTCAGATAGCAATCAGCCCCAGCATTTT | CASSPLGGPSDSNQPQHF
. | TRBJ2-5 | TRBD2 | TRBV9 | TGTGCCAGCAGCGTAGGGCCAGCGGGGGGGACAGAGACCCAGTACTTC | CASSVGPAGGTETQYF
. | TRBJ1-2 | . | TRBV15 | TGTGCCACCAGCCGAGAGAGGGAGAGGGTGCGTAACTATGGCTACACCTTC | CATSRERERVRNYGYTF
. | TRBJ1-6 | TRBD1 | TRBV7-8 | TGTGCCAGCACGCTTGGGACAGGGCGTTCACCCCTCCACTTT | CASTLGTGRSPLHF
. | TRBJ2-7 | TRBD1 | TRBV10-2 | TGCGCCAGCAGTAACCGGGACAGACGCTACGAGCAGTACTTC | CASSNRDRRYEQYF
. | TRBJ1-1 | TRBD1 | TRBV5-1 | TGCGCCAGCAGCTCGGGGACAGGGAGCACTGAAGCTTTCTTT | CASSSGTGSTEAFF
. | TRBJ1-1 | TRBD1 | TRBV28 | TGTGCCAGCACTGGGACAGTTTTGAACACTGAAGCTTTCTTT | CASTGTVLNTEAFF
. | TRBJ2-7 | TRBD1 | TRBV5-4 | TGTGCCAGCAGCCTTCTGGGACAGGGGGGGTTCGAGCAGTACTTC | CASSLLGQGGFEQYF
. | TRBJ1-4 | . | TRBV11-2 | TGTGCCAGCAGCTTAGAGGGCGGGAGCGCAACTAATGAAAAACTGTTTTTT | CASSLEGGSATNEKLFF
. | TRBJ2-7 | . | TRBV6-5 | TGTGCCAGCAGTTCCGGGGGTGAGCAGTACTTC | CASSSGGEQYF
few | TRBJ1-4 | TRBD1 | TRBV28 | TGTGCCAGCAGGATGACAGGGTGGAGAGAAAAACTGTTTTTT | CASRMTGWREKLFF
. | TRBJ1-6 | . | TRBV28 | TGTGCCAGCAGTTACGGCGGGGGATATAATTCACCCCTCCACTTT | CASSYGGGYNSPLHF
once | TRBJ2-1 | . | TRBV5-1 | TGCGCCAGCAGCGGGGGGACCGGGTCCTACAATGAGCAGTTCTTC | CASSGGTGSYNEQFF
. | TRBJ1-1 | TRBD1 | TRBV7-8 | TGTGCCAGCAGCTCGGGACAGGGGGGAGGGGCGAACACTGAAGCTTTCTTT | CASSSGQGGGANTEAFF
. | TRBJ2-1 | TRBD2 | TRBV27 | TGTGCCAGCAGCCGTTCTAGCGGGGGGGCGTATGAGCAGTTCTTC | CASSRSSGGAYEQFF
. | TRBJ1-2 | TRBD1 | TRBV6-1 | TGTGCCAGCAGTGACCCGGGACAGGGTTATGGCTACACCTTC | CASSDPGQGYGYTF
. | TRBJ1-3 | . | TRBV6-5 | TGTGCCAGCAGTTCTCAGAGCAGGGTATCCGGAAACACCATATATTTT | CASSSQSRVSGNTIYF
few | TRBJ1-1 | TRBD1 | TRBV19 | TGTGCCAGTACCTTGACAGGGGCCACAACGCGCACTGAAGCTTTCTTT | CASTLTGATTRTEAFF
. | TRBJ2-7 | TRBD1 | TRBV7-3 | TGTGCCAGCAGCCCAGGGGGACAGGGGTACGAGCAGTACTTC | CASSPGGQGYEQYF
. | TRBJ1-5 | TRBD1 | TRBV6-6 | TGTGCCAGCAGCCGGCGACAGGGGGATCAGCCCCAGCATTTT | CASSRRQGDQPQHF
. | TRBJ2-2 | TRBD1 | TRBV9 | TGTGCCAGCAGCGGGGGACAGTCTACCGGGGAGCTGTTTTTT | CASSGGQSTGELFF